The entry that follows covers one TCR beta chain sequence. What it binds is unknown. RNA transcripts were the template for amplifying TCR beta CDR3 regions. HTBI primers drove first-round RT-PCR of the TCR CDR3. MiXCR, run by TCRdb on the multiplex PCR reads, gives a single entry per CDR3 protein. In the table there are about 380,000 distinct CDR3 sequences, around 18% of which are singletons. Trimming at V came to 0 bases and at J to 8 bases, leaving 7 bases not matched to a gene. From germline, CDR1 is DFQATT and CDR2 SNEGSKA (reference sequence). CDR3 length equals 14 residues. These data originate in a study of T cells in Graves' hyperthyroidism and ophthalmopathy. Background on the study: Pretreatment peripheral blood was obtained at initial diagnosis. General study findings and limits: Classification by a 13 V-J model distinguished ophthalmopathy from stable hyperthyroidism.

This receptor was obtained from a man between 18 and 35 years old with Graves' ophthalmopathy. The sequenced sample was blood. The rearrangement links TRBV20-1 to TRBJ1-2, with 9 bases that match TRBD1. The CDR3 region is CSARDRETGGGYTF. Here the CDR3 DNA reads TGCAGTGCTAGAGATCGCGAGACAGGGGGAGGCTACACCTTC.